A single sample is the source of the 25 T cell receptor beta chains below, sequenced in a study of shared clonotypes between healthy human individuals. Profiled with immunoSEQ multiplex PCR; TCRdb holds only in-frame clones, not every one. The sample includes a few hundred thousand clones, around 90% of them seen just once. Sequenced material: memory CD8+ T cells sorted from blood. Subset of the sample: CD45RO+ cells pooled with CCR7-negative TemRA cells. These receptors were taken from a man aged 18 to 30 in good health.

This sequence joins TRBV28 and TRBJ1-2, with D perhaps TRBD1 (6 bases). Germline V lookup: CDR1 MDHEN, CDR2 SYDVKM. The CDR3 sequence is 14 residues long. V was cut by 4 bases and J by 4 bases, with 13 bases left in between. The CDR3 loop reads CASSSADRRYGYTF. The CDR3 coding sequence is TGTGCCAGCAGTTCTGCAGACAGGCGCTATGGCTACACCTTC.

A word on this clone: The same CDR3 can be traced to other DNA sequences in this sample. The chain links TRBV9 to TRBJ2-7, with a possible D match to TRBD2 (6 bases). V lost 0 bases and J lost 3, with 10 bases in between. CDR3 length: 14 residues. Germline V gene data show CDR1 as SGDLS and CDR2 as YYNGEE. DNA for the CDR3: TGTGCCAGCAGCGTAGGGGGACTTAGCTACGAGCAGTACTTC. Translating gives CASSVGGLSYEQYF. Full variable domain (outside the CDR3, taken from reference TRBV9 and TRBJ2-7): DSGVTQTPKHLITATGQRVTLRCSPRSGDLSVYWYQQSLDQGLQFLIQYYNGEERAKGNILERFSAQQFPDLHSELNLSSLELGDSALYFCASSVGGLSYEQYFGPGTRLTVT.

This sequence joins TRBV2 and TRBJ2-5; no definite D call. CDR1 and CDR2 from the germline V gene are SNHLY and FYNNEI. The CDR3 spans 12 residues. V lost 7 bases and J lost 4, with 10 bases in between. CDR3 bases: TGTGCCAGCAATCCTATAAGAGAGACCCAGTACTTC. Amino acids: CASNPIRETQYF.

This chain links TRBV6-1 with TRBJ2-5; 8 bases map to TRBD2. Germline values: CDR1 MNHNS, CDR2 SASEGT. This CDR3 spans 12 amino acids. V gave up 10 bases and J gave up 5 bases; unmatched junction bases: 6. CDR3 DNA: TGTGCCACCGGGGGGGCCCCCGAGACCCAGTACTTC. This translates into CATGGAPETQYF.

This chain's CDR3 is CASSERLAGVYEQYF. For the CDR3, the DNA is TGTGCCAGCAGTGAACGGCTAGCGGGAGTGTACGAGCAGTACTTC. The J gene is TRBJ2-7, the V gene TRBV6-1, with 10 bases lining up with TRBD2. The CDR3 contains 15 residues. V was clipped by 2 bases and J by 4 bases; unmatched bases: 5. Germline V gives CDR1 MNHNS, CDR2 SASEGT.

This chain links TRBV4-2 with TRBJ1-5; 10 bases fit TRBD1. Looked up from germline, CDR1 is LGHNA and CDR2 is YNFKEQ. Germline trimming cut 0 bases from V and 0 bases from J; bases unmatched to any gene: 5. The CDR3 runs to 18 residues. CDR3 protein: CASSQDGTGVSSNQPQHF. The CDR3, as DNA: TGTGCCAGCAGCCAAGACGGGACAGGGGTGAGTAGCAATCAGCCCCAGCATTTT.

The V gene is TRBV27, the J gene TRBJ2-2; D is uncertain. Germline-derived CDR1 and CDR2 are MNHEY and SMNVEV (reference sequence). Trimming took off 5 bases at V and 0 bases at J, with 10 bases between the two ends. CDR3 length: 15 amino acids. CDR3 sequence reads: CASSLHRPNTGELFF. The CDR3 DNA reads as TGTGCCAGCAGTCTCCACAGACCGAACACCGGGGAGCTGTTTTTT.

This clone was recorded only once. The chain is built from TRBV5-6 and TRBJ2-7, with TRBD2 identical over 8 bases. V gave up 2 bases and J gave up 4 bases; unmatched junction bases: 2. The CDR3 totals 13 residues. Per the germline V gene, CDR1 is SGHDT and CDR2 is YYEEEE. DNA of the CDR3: TGTGCCAGCAGCTTTGCTAGCGGGTACGAGCAGTACTTC. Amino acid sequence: CASSFASGYEQYF. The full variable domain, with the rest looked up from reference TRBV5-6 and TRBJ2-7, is DAGVTQSPTHLIKTRGQQVTLRCSPKSGHDTVSWYQQALGQGPQFIFQYYEEEERQRGNFPDRFSGHQFPNYSSELNVNALLLGDSALYLCASSFASGYEQYFGPGTRLTVT.

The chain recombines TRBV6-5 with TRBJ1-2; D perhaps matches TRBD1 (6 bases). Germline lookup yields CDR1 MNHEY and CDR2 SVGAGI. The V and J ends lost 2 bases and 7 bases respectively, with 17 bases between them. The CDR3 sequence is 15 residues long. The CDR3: CASSYGREGDGGYTF. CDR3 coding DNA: TGTGCCAGCAGTTACGGGAGGGAGGGGGATGGTGGCTACACCTTC.

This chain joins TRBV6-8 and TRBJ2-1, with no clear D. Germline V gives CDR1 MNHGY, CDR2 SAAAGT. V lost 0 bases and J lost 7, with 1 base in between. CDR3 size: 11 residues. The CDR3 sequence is CASSYSNEQFF. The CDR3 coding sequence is TGTGCCAGCAGTTACTCAAATGAGCAGTTCTTC.

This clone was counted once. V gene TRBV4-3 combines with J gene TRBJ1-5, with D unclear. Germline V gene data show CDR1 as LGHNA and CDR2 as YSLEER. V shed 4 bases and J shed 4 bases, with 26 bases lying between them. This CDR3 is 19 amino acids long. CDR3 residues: CASSRRFDPRGVWNQPQHF. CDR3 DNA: TGCGCCAGCAGCCGGCGTTTTGACCCCCGAGGCGTTTGGAATCAGCCCCAGCATTTT.

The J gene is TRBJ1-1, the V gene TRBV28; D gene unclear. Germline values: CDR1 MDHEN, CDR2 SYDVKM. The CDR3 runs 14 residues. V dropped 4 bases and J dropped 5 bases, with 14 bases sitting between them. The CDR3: CASSYRATRTEAFF. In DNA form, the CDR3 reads TGTGCCAGCAGTTATCGGGCGACTCGTACTGAAGCTTTCTTT.

The CDR3 DNA reads as TGTGCCAGCAGCAGCTGGACAGGGAAAGGGGAGACCCAGTACTTC. This gives the protein CASSSWTGKGETQYF. This sequence joins TRBV7-9 and TRBJ2-5; 8 positions agree with TRBD1. This CDR3 region has 15 residues. Germline V gives CDR1 SEHNR, CDR2 FQNEAQ (reference sequence). V shed 5 bases and J 5 bases; nucleotides not matched to a gene: 10.

This chain's CDR3 is CASSGGQPYEKLFF. CDR3 in DNA: TGTGCCAGCAGCGGCGGACAACCGTATGAAAAACTGTTTTTT. The gene calls are TRBV9 and TRBJ1-4, with a tentative D call TRBD1 (5 bases). Germline values: CDR1 SGDLS, CDR2 YYNGEE. The CDR3 covers 14 residues. V lost 3 bases, J lost 6 bases, and 12 bases lay in between.

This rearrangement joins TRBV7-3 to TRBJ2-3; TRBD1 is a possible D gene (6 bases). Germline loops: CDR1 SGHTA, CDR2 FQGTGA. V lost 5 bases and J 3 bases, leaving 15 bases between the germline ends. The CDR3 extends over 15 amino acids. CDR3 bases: TGTGCCAGCAGCCCGACGCCAGGGGCGACAGATACGCAGTATTTT. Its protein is CASSPTPGATDTQYF.

The CDR3: CASSPTWTGFTDTQYF. DNA of the CDR3: TGTGCCAGCAGTCCCACCTGGACAGGGTTTACAGATACGCAGTATTTT. J is TRBJ2-3 and V is TRBV28; 8 bases line up with TRBD1. CDR3 length equals 16 residues. Per the germline V gene, CDR1 is MDHEN and CDR2 is SYDVKM. The ends lost 5 bases at V and 3 bases at J; junction bases unmatched: 10.

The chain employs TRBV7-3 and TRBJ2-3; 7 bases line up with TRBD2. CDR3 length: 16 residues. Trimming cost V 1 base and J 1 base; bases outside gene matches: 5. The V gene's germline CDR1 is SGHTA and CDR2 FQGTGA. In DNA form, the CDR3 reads TGTGCCAGCAGCTTAATGGAGCGGGGACGCACAGATACGCAGTATTTT. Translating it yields CASSLMERGRTDTQYF.

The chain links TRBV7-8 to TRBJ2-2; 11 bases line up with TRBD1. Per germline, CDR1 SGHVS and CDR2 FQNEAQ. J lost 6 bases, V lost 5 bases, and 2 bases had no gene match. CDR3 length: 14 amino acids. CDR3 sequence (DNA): TGTGCCAGCAGCCCGGGACAGGGGGCCGGGGAGCTGTTTTTT. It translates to CASSPGQGAGELFF.

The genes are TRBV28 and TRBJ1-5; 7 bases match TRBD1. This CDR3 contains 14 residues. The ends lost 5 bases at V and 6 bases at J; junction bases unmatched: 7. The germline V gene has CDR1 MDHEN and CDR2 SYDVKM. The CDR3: CASSPTGWGQPQHF. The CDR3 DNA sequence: TGTGCCAGCAGTCCGACAGGGTGGGGTCAGCCCCAGCATTTT.

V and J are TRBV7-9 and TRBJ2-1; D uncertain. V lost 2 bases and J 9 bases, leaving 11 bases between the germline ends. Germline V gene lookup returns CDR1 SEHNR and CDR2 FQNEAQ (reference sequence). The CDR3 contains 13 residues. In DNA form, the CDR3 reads TGTGCCAGCAGCTTACCAATTATCGGTGAGCAGTTCTTC. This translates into CASSLPIIGEQFF.

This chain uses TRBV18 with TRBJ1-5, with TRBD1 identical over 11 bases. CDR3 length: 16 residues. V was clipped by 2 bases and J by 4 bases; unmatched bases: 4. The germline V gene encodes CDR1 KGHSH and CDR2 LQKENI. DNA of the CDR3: TGTGCCAGCTCACCAGTTGGACAGGGGGCTAATCAGCCCCAGCATTTT. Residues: CASSPVGQGANQPQHF.

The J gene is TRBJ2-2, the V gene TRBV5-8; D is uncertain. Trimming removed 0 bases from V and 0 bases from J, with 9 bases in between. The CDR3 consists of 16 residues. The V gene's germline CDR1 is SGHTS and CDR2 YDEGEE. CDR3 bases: TGTGCCAGCAGCTTGGTATCAGATGCGAACACCGGGGAGCTGTTTTTT. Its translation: CASSLVSDANTGELFF.

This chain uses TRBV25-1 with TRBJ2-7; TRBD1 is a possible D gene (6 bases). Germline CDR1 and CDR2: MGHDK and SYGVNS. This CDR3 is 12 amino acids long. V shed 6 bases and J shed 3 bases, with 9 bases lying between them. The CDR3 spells CASRGDNYEQYF. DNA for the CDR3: TGTGCCAGCAGGGGGGACAACTACGAGCAGTACTTC.

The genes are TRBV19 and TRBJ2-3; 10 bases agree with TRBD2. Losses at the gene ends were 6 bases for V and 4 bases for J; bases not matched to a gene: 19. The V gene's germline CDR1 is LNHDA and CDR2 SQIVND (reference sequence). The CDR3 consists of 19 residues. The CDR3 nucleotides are TGTGCCAGTAGCCATCTAGCGGGAGTCGGATTAATCTATGCAGATACGCAGTATTTT. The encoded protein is CASSHLAGVGLIYADTQYF.

CDR3 nucleotides: TGTGCCAGCAGTCACAAAGGGACTAGCGGGAGCTACAATGAGCAGTTCTTC. This gives the protein CASSHKGTSGSYNEQFF. The chain carries TRBV7-2 and TRBJ2-1; 14 nucleotides agree with TRBD2. J gave up 3 bases and V 6 bases, and 7 bases lay outside the gene matches. CDR1 and CDR2 from the germline V gene are SGHTA and FQGNSA. CDR3 length: 17 residues.